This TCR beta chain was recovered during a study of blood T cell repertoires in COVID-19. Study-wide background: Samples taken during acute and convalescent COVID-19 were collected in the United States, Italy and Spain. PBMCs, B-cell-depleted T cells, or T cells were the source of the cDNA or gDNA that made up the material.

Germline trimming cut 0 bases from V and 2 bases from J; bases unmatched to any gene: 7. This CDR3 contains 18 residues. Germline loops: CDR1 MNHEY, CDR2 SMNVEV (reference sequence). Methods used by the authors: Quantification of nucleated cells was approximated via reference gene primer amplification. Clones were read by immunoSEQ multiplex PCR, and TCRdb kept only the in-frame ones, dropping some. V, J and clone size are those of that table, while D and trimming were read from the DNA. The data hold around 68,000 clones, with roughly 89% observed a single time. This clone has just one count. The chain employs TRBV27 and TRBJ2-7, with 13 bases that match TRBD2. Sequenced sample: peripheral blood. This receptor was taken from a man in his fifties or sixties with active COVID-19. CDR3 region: CASSLSMTSGGLTYEQYF. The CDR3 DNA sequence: TGTGCCAGCAGTTTATCGATGACTAGCGGGGGGCTAACCTACGAGCAGTACTTC.